Here is one TCR beta chain with its context. What it recognizes is unknown. The data stem from a study of T cell repertoires in cytomegalovirus infection. Findings of the study overall: Dominating the ex vivo response were TCR beta clonotypes that were CMV-specific and HLA-C-restricted.

TCRdb called the reads again in MiXCR, with one record for every CDR3 protein. The table lists approximately 340,000 distinct CDR3 sequences, 25% to 35% of them singletons. CDR3 length: 15 residues. Deletions cut 0 bases from V and 1 base from J, with 8 bases between. Germline CDR1 is SGDLS and CDR2 is YYNGEE. The sample here was cultured PBMCs, taken from culture after CMV antigen stimulation. The sequence derives from a human donor in good health (CMV status not recorded). Some clones in this sample may be carry-over from other donors' samples. The V call is TRBV9, the J call TRBJ1-5; D gene uncertain. The CDR3 reads CASSVGGLSNQPQHF. The DNA of the CDR3 is TGTGCCAGCAGCGTAGGAGGTTTAAGCAATCAGCCCCAGCATTTT.